This T cell receptor (beta chain) comes out of a study of neoadjuvant nivolumab and ipilimumab in lung cancer. General study results and limits: Higher pretherapy blood TCR richness went with higher resected-tumor richness. Compared with tumor-adjacent uninvolved lung, resected tumors showed greater richness and clonality. From pretherapy to surgery, tumor richness and clonality rose with dual therapy.

Here immunoSEQ multiplex PCR was the method, and the copy in TCRdb shows in-frame clones only, minus some. Altogether over 10,000 clones are present, about 94% being singletons, with the ten largest covering roughly 2.6%. Trimming pared 0 bases from V and 0 bases from J, leaving 16 bases between. The CDR3 is made up of 18 amino acids. Germline V gene sequence: CDR1 SGHNT, CDR2 YYREEE (reference sequence). Details on this clone: Its cognate antigen is unknown.

The sequence was obtained from an adult with non-small cell lung cancer. The chain carries TRBV5-4 and TRBJ1-3; D uncertain. The sample was peripheral blood, taken after neoadjuvant nivolumab, alone or with ipilimumab, at or shortly before surgery. The CDR3 DNA follows: TGTGCCAGCAGCTTGGATCCTTCCGGGCGGATCTCTGGAAACACCATATATTTT. This translates into CASSLDPSGRISGNTIYF.